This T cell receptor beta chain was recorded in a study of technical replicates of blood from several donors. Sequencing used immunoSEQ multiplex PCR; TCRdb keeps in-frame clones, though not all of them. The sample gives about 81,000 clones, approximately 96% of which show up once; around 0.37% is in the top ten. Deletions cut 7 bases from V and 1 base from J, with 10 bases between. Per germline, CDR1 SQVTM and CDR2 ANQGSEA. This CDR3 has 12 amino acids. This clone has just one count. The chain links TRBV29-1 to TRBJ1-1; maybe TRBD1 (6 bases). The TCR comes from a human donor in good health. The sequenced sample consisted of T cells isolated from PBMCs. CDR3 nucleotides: TGCAGCGCAAGAGGGGGGAACACTGAAGCTTTCTTT. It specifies CSARGGNTEAFF.